This entry features one TCR beta chain sequence. Its specificity is unknown. V shed 0 bases, J shed 1 base, and the junction held 6 bases outside the gene matches. Germline V gene lookup returns CDR1 SGHKS and CDR2 YYEKEE (reference sequence). The CDR3 sequence is 17 residues long. The sample originates from a study of siplizumab effects on memory and regulatory T cells. Broader study findings: On average, about 69% of mappable alloreactive CD4+ clones were Treg-derived under siplizumab, against 25% to 30% in controls. Unstimulated naive T cells seemed to show more diversity than memory cells did, and they also seemed to be among the major contributors to the alloresponse. Neither a naive nor a memory phenotype was assignable to roughly 80-96% of proliferating CD4+ or CD8+ clones. Confirmation that proliferating Tregs from siplizumab cultures had suppressive function was not obtained.

Measured with immunoSEQ multiplex PCR; TCRdb has only the in-frame clones, and not every one. Of 70,000 to 100,000 clones detected, 96% appear once; the ten largest clones hold 0.025% to 0.035%. The receptor comes from a human donor in good health. Sequenced sample: naive CD4+ T cells sorted from blood. The chain uses TRBV5-5 and TRBJ1-1; 10 nucleotides agree with TRBD1. The CDR3 reads CASSLEGQGRPNTEAFF. The DNA of the CDR3 is TGTGCCAGCAGCTTGGAGGGACAGGGGCGCCCGAACACTGAAGCTTTCTTT.